This paragraph covers one T cell receptor (beta chain) sequence. No antigen is known for it. The CDR3 is 15 amino acids. CDR1 is LNHDA and CDR2 is SQIVND in the germline V gene (reference sequence). V lost 5 bases and J 4 bases, leaving 15 bases between the germline ends. These data originate in a study of T cell repertoires in cytomegalovirus infection. One entry per CDR3 protein results from TCRdb running MiXCR on the reads. Of some 920,000 distinct CDR3 sequences listed, around 31% are singletons. Sample: cultured CD8+ T cells from PBMCs, taken from culture after CMV antigen stimulation. This sequence joins TRBV19 and TRBJ2-1; D gene unclear. The TCR originated in a human donor in good health (CMV status not recorded). Some clones in this sample may be carry-over from other donors' samples. The CDR3 region is CASSPSAFAYNEQFF. The CDR3 bases are TGTGCCAGTAGTCCAAGCGCCTTCGCATACAATGAGCAGTTCTTC.